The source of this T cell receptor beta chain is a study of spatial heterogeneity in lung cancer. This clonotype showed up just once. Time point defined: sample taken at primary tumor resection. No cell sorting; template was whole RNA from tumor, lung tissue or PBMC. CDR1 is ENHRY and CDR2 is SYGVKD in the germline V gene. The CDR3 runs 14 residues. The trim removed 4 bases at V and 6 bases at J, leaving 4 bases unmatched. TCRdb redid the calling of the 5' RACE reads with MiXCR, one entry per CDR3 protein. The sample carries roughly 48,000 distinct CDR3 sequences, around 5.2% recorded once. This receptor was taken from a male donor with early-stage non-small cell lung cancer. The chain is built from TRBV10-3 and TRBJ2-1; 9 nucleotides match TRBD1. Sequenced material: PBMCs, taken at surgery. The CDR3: CAISVGQGPNEQFF. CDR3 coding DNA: TGTGCCATCAGTGTGGGACAGGGTCCCAATGAGCAGTTCTTC.